These T cell receptor beta chains were read from a single sample in a study of T cells in Graves' hyperthyroidism and ophthalmopathy. Each CDR3 protein gets one entry after TCRdb re-called the multiplex PCR reads with MiXCR. The data show 400,000 to 500,000 distinct CDR3 sequences, around 14% seen once. The sample comprised blood. The origin of the receptors is a woman between 18 and 29 years old with Graves' hyperthyroidism. The CDR3 runs from the conserved cysteine through the conserved F or W. The D gene is left open where the match is weak. The size field is filled for only some rows; it gives once, few, many or a size class.

d_call,clone_size,v_call,j_call,cdr3_length,cdr3_aa,cdr3_nt
-,many,TRBV30,TRBJ1-5,15,CAWSVLAASNQPQHF,TGTGCCTGGAGTGTACTGGCAGCCAGCAATCAGCCCCAGCATTTT
-,many,TRBV12-3/TRBV12-4,TRBJ2-5,12,CASGPERETQYF,TGTGCCAGTGGACCGGAGAGAGAGACCCAGTACTTC
-,-,TRBV5-5,TRBJ2-1,12,CASSLAGYEQFF,TGTGCCAGCAGCTTGGCTGGCTATGAGCAGTTCTTC
TRBD1,many,TRBV5-8,TRBJ1-6,15,CASSPGQGFGSPLHF,TGTGCCAGCAGCCCCGGACAGGGTTTCGGTTCACCCCTCCACTTT
TRBD2,many,TRBV12-3/TRBV12-4,TRBJ2-7,15,CASSLGTSGWYEQYF,TGTGCCAGCAGTTTGGGGACTAGCGGGTGGTACGAGCAGTACTTC
TRBD1,many,TRBV9,TRBJ1-4,15,CASSAQGATNEKLFF,TGTGCCAGCAGCGCCCAGGGGGCAACTAATGAAAAACTGTTTTTT
TRBD1,-,TRBV11-1,TRBJ1-1,16,CASSHGQGYMNTEAFF,TGTGCCAGCAGCCATGGACAGGGCTACATGAACACTGAAGCTTTCTTT
-,many,TRBV27,TRBJ2-1,13,CASSRPRGNEQFF,TGTGCCAGCAGTCGCCCCCGGGGGAATGAGCAGTTCTTC
-,few,TRBV20-1,TRBJ2-3,15,CSATRTPGNTDTQYF,TGCAGTGCTACCCGGACCCCGGGCAACACAGATACGCAGTATTTT
-,many,TRBV12-3/TRBV12-4,TRBJ2-5,13,CASMKRTQETQYF,TGTGCCAGCATGAAGCGTACCCAAGAGACCCAGTACTTC
TRBD2,many,TRBV30,TRBJ2-5,15,CAWRLAGGPMETQYF,TGTGCCTGGAGACTAGCGGGAGGCCCTATGGAGACCCAGTACTTC
-,-,TRBV5-8,TRBJ2-6,14,CASSLAKTADVLTF,TGTGCCAGCAGCTTGGCGAAGACCGCTGACGTCCTGACTTTC
TRBD2,-,TRBV20-1,TRBJ2-3,14,CSAPTSGRMDTQYF,TGCAGTGCTCCGACTAGCGGGAGGATGGATACGCAGTATTTT
TRBD1,many,TRBV19,TRBJ1-4,14,CASRRQGANEKLFF,TGTGCCAGTAGGCGACAGGGGGCGAATGAAAAACTGTTTTTT
-,many,TRBV12-3/TRBV12-4,TRBJ2-2,13,CASSLGAFGELFF,TGTGCCAGCAGTTTGGGAGCGTTCGGGGAGCTGTTTTTT
-,many,TRBV5-6,TRBJ1-2,16,CASSFELTDPNYGYTF,TGTGCCAGCAGCTTCGAACTGACTGACCCTAACTATGGCTACACCTTC
TRBD1,few,TRBV27,TRBJ1-5,16,CASSPDRGAYNQPQHF,TGTGCCAGCAGTCCTGACAGGGGGGCCTACAATCAGCCCCAGCATTTT
-,many,TRBV19,TRBJ1-1,13,CASSGDRYSEAFF,TGTGCCAGTAGCGGGGACCGCTACTCTGAAGCTTTCTTT
-,-,TRBV9,TRBJ2-7,17,CASSAQPWTGDYNEQYF,TGTGCCAGCAGCGCCCAGCCCTGGACGGGGGATTACAATGAGCAGTACTTC
-,many,TRBV12-3/TRBV12-4,TRBJ1-5,14,CASSFDRENQPQHF,TGTGCCAGCAGTTTTGACCGGGAAAATCAGCCCCAGCATTTT
TRBD1,few,TRBV5-1,TRBJ2-6,19,CASSLEGASVYSGANVLTF,TGCGCCAGCAGCTTGGAGGGGGCCAGCGTATACTCTGGGGCCAACGTCCTGACTTTC
-,many,TRBV5-1,TRBJ2-3,15,CASSSRSGSTDTQYF,TGCGCCAGCAGCTCCCGAAGCGGGAGCACAGATACGCAGTATTTT
TRBD2,-,TRBV9,TRBJ2-3,16,CASSVASGVSTDTQYF,TGTGCCAGCAGCGTAGCTAGCGGGGTTTCCACAGATACGCAGTATTTT
-,few,TRBV29-1,TRBJ1-1,14,CSVGTDRLNTEAFF,TGCAGCGTTGGGACGGACAGATTGAACACTGAAGCTTTCTTT
TRBD1,many,TRBV28,TRBJ1-4,13,CASTTGLKEKLFF,TGTGCCAGCACGACAGGGCTCAAGGAAAAACTGTTTTTT
-,few,TRBV5-1,TRBJ1-1,13,CASSSNQGPEAFF,TGCGCCAGCAGCTCAAATCAGGGTCCTGAAGCTTTCTTT
-,many,TRBV24-1,TRBJ2-5,14,CATSDWGAQETQYF,TGTGCCACCAGTGATTGGGGGGCCCAAGAGACCCAGTACTTC
-,-,TRBV19,TRBJ2-2,16,CASSIIGAPGTGELFF,TGTGCCAGTAGTATCATCGGGGCCCCGGGCACCGGGGAGCTGTTTTTT
-,many,TRBV27,TRBJ1-2,14,CASSLSSPNYGYTF,TGTGCCAGCAGTTTATCGAGCCCCAACTATGGCTACACCTTC
-,few,TRBV4-1,TRBJ1-2,14,CASSQEGIPYGYTF,TGCGCCAGCAGCCAAGAGGGGATTCCTTATGGCTACACCTTC
-,-,TRBV19,TRBJ2-1,13,CASTAAIYNEQFF,TGTGCCAGTACTGCGGCTATATACAATGAGCAGTTCTTC
-,many,TRBV7-9,TRBJ2-3,12,CASSLVPDTQYF,TGTGCCAGCAGCTTAGTCCCAGATACGCAGTATTTT
-,few,TRBV5-8,TRBJ2-5,15,CASSLGNGLQETQYF,TGTGCCAGCAGCTTGGGAAACGGACTCCAAGAGACCCAGTACTTC
-,-,TRBV29-1,TRBJ1-2,11,CSGRVNGGYTF,TGCAGCGGCCGGGTTAACGGGGGCTACACCTTC
-,-,TRBV25-1,TRBJ1-2,14,CASSTPGTHWGYTF,TGTGCCAGCAGTACCCCCGGGACACATTGGGGCTACACCTTC
-,-,TRBV12-3/TRBV12-4,TRBJ2-5,16,CASSLGPRGPGETQYF,TGTGCCAGCAGCCTAGGGCCCCGAGGGCCAGGAGAGACCCAGTACTTC
-,-,TRBV5-1,TRBJ2-1,12,CTSSLEGNEQFF,TGCACCAGCAGCTTGGAGGGCAATGAGCAGTTCTTC
-,many,TRBV24-1,TRBJ1-2,11,CATRGDHGYTF,TGTGCCACCCGTGGAGACCATGGCTACACCTTC
-,many,TRBV6-1,TRBJ2-7,13,CASGRQGPYEQYF,TGTGCCAGCGGTCGGCAGGGACCCTACGAGCAGTACTTC
-,few,TRBV5-1,TRBJ1-5,17,CASSLGVGTPSNQPQHF,TGCGCCAGCAGCTTGGGGGTTGGGACACCTAGCAATCAGCCCCAGCATTTT
-,many,TRBV7-8,TRBJ1-3,17,CASSLASADSIHSTIYF,TGTGCCAGCAGCTTAGCTTCGGCTGACAGTATTCATAGCACCATATATTTT
-,many,TRBV5-1,TRBJ1-1,15,CASGDRKTGNTEAFF,TGCGCCAGCGGAGACAGGAAAACGGGGAACACTGAAGCTTTCTTT
TRBD1,-,TRBV7-9,TRBJ2-7,14,CASSPAGTGYEQYF,TGTGCCAGCAGCCCCGCCGGGACAGGTTACGAGCAGTACTTC
-,-,TRBV30,TRBJ2-3,11,CAFGTTDTQYF,TGTGCCTTCGGGACTACAGATACGCAGTATTTT
TRBD1,few,TRBV3-1,TRBJ1-1,14,CASRKGARNTEAFF,TGTGCCAGCAGAAAGGGGGCCAGAAACACTGAAGCTTTCTTT
TRBD2,many,TRBV11-1,TRBJ2-5,15,CASSPLAGVGETQYF,TGTGCCAGCAGCCCTCTAGCGGGAGTAGGGGAGACCCAGTACTTC
-,many,TRBV20-1,TRBJ2-3,14,CSALPGVDPDTQYF,TGCAGTGCCCTTCCCGGGGTCGACCCAGATACGCAGTATTTT
TRBD2,-,TRBV6-5,TRBJ2-5,18,CASSYGPSGSSVGETQYF,TGTGCCAGCAGTTACGGTCCTAGCGGGAGTAGTGTAGGAGAGACCCAGTACTTC
-,-,TRBV7-9,TRBJ2-2,17,CASSLATGGRDTGELFF,TGTGCCAGCAGCTTAGCTACCGGGGGGCGCGACACCGGGGAGCTGTTTTTT
-,few,TRBV6-2/TRBV6-3,TRBJ1-1,14,CASDGRGQGTEAFF,TGTGCCAGCGACGGGCGGGGGCAGGGGACTGAAGCTTTCTTT
-,-,TRBV18,TRBJ1-6,15,CASSPSAGSSSPLHF,TGTGCCAGCTCACCATCAGCAGGGTCTAGTTCACCCCTCCACTTT
-,many,TRBV27,TRBJ2-7,13,CASYRDPGSEQYF,TGTGCCAGCTACCGGGACCCGGGCTCCGAGCAGTACTTC
-,many,TRBV7-2,TRBJ2-3,16,CASTRLIGFSTDTQYF,TGTGCCAGCACTCGCCTGATCGGGTTTAGCACAGATACGCAGTATTTT